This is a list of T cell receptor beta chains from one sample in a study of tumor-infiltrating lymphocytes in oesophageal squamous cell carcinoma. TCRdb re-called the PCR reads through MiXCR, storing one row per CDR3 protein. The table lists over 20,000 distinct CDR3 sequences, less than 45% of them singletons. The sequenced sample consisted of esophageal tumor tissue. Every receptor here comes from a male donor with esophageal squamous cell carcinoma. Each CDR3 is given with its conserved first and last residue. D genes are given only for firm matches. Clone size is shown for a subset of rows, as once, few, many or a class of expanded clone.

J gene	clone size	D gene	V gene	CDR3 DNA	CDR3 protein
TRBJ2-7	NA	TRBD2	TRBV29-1	TGCAGCGTTGATCTAGCGGGGGGCTACGAGCAGTACTTC	CSVDLAGGYEQYF
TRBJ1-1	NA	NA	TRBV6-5	TGTGCCAGCAGTTACTCTATGATCACTGAAGCTTTGTTT	CASSYSMITEALF
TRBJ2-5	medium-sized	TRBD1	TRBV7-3	TGTGCCAGCAGCCTACAGGGGGCTGGGGAGACCCAGTACTTC	CASSLQGAGETQYF
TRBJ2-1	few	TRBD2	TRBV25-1	TGTGCCAGCAGTCCATTCCAGCGGGAGGGCCCCAATGAGCAGTTCTTC	CASSPFQREGPNEQFF
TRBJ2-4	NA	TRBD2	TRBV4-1	TGCGCCAGCAGCCAAGAAATAGCGGGGAACATTCAGTACTTC	CASSQEIAGNIQYF
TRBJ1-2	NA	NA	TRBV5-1	TGCGCCAGCAGCTTGGGACAGAACAGCTATGGCTACACCTTC	CASSLGQNSYGYTF
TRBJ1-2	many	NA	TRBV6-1	TGTGCCAGCAGGCCCAATGGGGGCCTCGGGGGCTACACCTTC	CASRPNGGLGGYTF
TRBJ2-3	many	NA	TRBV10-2	TGCGCCAGCAGTGACCTTCACGGGATCTCGACAGATACGCAGTATTTT	CASSDLHGISTDTQYF
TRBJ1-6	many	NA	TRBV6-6	TGTGCCAGCAGTTACGATAGATCCTCACCCCTCCACTTT	CASSYDRSSPLHF
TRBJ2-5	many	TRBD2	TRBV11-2	TGTGCCAGCAGCTTAGGAAGCGGGGGCCCTCTCCCGCCTCAGACCCAGTACTTC	CASSLGSGGPLPPQTQYF
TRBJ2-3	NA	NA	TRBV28	TGTGCCAGCAGGACTAGCACAGATACGCAGTATTTT	CASRTSTDTQYF
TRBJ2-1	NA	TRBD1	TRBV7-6	TGTGCCAGCAGCCAAGGACAGGGTGGGCCCACGTTGTTATCCTACAATGAGCAGTTCTTC	CASSQGQGGPTLLSYNEQFF
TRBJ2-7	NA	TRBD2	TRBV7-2	TGTGCCAGCAGCCCTAGCGGGACTTTCTACGAGCAGTACTTC	CASSPSGTFYEQYF
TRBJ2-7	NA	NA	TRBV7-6	TGTGCCAGCACGAGCGGGTCCTACAATGAGCAGTACTTC	CASTSGSYNEQYF
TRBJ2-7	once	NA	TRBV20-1	TGCAGTGCAGCCGGCGCGGAGCCCTACGAGCAGTACTTC	CSAAGAEPYEQYF
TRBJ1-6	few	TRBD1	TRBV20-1	TGCAGTGCTATAGGGACAGCCTCCTACGAGCAGTACTTT	CSAIGTASYEQYF
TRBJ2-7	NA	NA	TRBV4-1	TGCGCCAGCAGCAAGGACGTGGGAAAGCCCGAGCAGTACTTC	CASSKDVGKPEQYF
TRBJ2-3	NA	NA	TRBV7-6	TGTGCCAGCAGCTCCTCCACAGATACGCAGTATTTT	CASSSSTDTQYF